This T cell receptor beta chain was found in a study of blood T cell repertoires in COVID-19. Whole-study context: The United States, Italy and Spain were the sources of the acute and convalescent COVID-19 samples.

TCRdb's copy holds only in-frame clones and misses some; the assay was immunoSEQ multiplex PCR. The sample consists of about 370,000 clones, approximately 92% of them appearing once. This CDR3 is 13 amino acids long. Trimming shortened V by 3 bases and J by 5 bases, and 10 bases separated the two germline ends. Adults between about 18 and 95 years of age took part from more than 20 US areas. Symptom resolution, clearance, or two negative PCRs marked the recovered donors of Cohort 3. The genes are TRBV12-3 or TRBV12-4 and TRBJ2-5, with a tentative D call TRBD2 (5 bases). The TCR was taken from a man aged 18 to 30 who had recovered from COVID-19. What was sequenced was PBMCs or T cells enriched from blood (not recorded which). The CDR3, as DNA: TGTGCCAGCAGTTTTGAGCGGCGGGAGACCCAGTACTTC. Protein sequence: CASSFERRETQYF.